Listed below are T cell receptor beta chains from one sample, sequenced in a study of human T cells and chemical hapten exposure. TCRdb itself ran the RACE reads through MiXCR, one entry per CDR3 protein. Counted here are 85,000 to 100,000 distinct CDR3 sequences, roughly a quarter occurring once; the ten biggest clones make up around a tenth. The sample was whole blood, taken in connection with sensitization to the hapten diphenylcyclopropenone (DPC). These receptors came from a man between 35 and 55 years old with alopecia areata. Some clones in this sample may be carry-over from other donors' samples. Both conserved end residues are part of each CDR3. The D gene is left open where the match is weak. Rows give clone size only sometimes, using once, few, many, or a class for an expanded clone.

. TRBJ2-2 TRBV7-9 . CASSLSSNTGELFF TGTGCCAGCAGCTTATCCAGCAACACCGGGGAGCTGTTTTTT
once TRBJ2-7 TRBV9 . CASSGTGQFGEQYF TGTGCCAGCAGCGGCACGGGGCAGTTTGGGGAGCAGTACTTC
few TRBJ2-1 TRBV20-1 . CSAREPIRTTNYEQFF TGCAGTGCTAGAGAACCGATCCGGACGACGAACTATGAGCAGTTCTTC
. TRBJ2-7 TRBV5-5 . CASSPSSFPTEQYF TGTGCCAGCAGCCCGTCGAGCTTTCCCACCGAGCAGTACTTC
. TRBJ2-5 TRBV20-1 TRBD1 CSATTPRTGQETQYF TGCAGTGCTACCACTCCTCGGACAGGCCAAGAGACCCAGTACTTC
few TRBJ2-1 TRBV28 . CASSRGGDRAAQFF TGTGCCAGCAGTCGGGGTGGTGACCGGGCGGCGCAGTTCTTC
few TRBJ2-7 TRBV10-2 TRBD2 CASGERLAGHRAEQYF TGCGCCAGCGGAGAGCGGCTAGCGGGTCACCGGGCCGAGCAGTACTTC
few TRBJ2-1 TRBV5-1 . CASSLDSVNNEQFF TGCGCCAGCAGCTTGGACTCCGTGAACAATGAGCAGTTCTTC
. TRBJ1-1 TRBV7-3 . CASSPQGGGTEAFF TGTGCCAGCAGCCCCCAAGGAGGGGGCACTGAAGCTTTCTTT
. TRBJ1-2 TRBV9 . CASSVGQGNYGYTF TGTGCCAGCAGCGTAGGCCAGGGGAACTATGGCTACACCTTC
. TRBJ2-6 TRBV5-1 TRBD1 CASSLGGQGSSGANVLTF TGCGCCAGCAGCTTGGGAGGACAGGGTTCCTCTGGGGCCAACGTCCTGACTTTC
few TRBJ2-3 TRBV20-1 TRBD1 CSAGRTGGADTQYF TGCAGTGCCGGGAGGACAGGGGGCGCAGATACGCAGTATTTT
. TRBJ2-7 TRBV7-9 . CASSLDPLEQYF TGTGCCAGCAGCTTAGATCCCCTCGAGCAGTACTTC
. TRBJ2-4 TRBV28 . CASSLLFTSGPKNIQYF TGTGCCAGCAGTTTACTCTTTACAAGCGGCCCCAAAAACATTCAGTACTTC
few TRBJ2-3 TRBV20-1 TRBD2 CSARGSGSRTDTQYF TGCAGTGCAAGAGGTAGCGGGAGCCGCACAGATACGCAGTATTTT
. TRBJ1-6 TRBV5-1 . CASSATGTRNSPLHF TGCGCCAGCAGCGCGACCGGGACAAGAAATTCACCCCTCCACTTT
few TRBJ1-6 TRBV11-1 . CASSAQGNSPLHF TGTGCCAGCAGCGCACAGGGTAATTCACCCCTCCACTTT
few TRBJ2-3 TRBV29-1 . CSVVKGIGTDTQYF TGCAGCGTTGTAAAGGGCATTGGCACAGATACGCAGTATTTT
. TRBJ2-3 TRBV20-1 . CSACVVEGDTQYF TGCAGTGCTTGTGTCGTAGAGGGAGATACGCAGTATTTT